Presented here are 31 T cell receptor beta chains from one specimen sequenced in a study of tumor-infiltrating lymphocytes in primary liver carcinoma (dated by TCRdb to between 2016 and 2019). Without any cell sorting, total RNA and DNA were co-extracted from about 20-30 mg of bulk tissue using the AllPrep DNA/RNA mini kit. The instrument was an Illumina HiSeq 2500. TCRbeta-specific cDNA was reverse-transcribed from 500 ng total RNA using a constant-region primer and ProtoScript II reverse transcriptase. The TCRbeta libraries were prepared through three rounds of nested multiplex PCR following a slightly modified ARM-PCR procedure. Multiplex TRBV1-TRBV30 forward primers and a Cbeta reverse primer were used in the first two PCR rounds, each of which was run for around 9 cycles. In-frame beta chains were kept once TCRdb had trimmed the public reads at Q25 with fastp and called clones with MiXCR. Identical CDR3 proteins give one entry, which carries the most common genes and DNA. This sample has tens of thousands of distinct CDR3 sequences in its table, and over 65% of those were observed once. The ten largest clones add up to around 24% of the sample.

The sample consisted of liver tumor tissue from sampling region 5. The cell subset or site label here, explained by the study, means: tumor region T5, tumor centre. Every receptor here comes from a man aged 35 to 55 with primary liver carcinoma and hepatitis B virus infection.

Comments on this clonotype: A much larger clone lies a single base off, so this may be a read error. This CDR3 is missing its conserved last phenylalanine or tryptophan, likely due to a read error. The rearrangement links TRBV5-1 to TRBJ1-5; D is unclear. CDR1 and CDR2 from the germline V gene are SGHRS and YFSETQ. V lost 4 bases and J 4 bases, leaving 12 bases between the germline ends. The CDR3 contains 14 residues. The CDR3 nucleotides are TGCGCCAGCAGCCTTAACGGTGCAAATCAGCCCCAGCATTCT. Translated: CASSLNGANQPQHS.

About this clonotype itself: Because it lacks the conserved phenylalanine or tryptophan at the end, this CDR3 is likely a read error. The CDR3 DNA reads TGTGCCAGCAGTTTTTTTGGGGAGTTTAGGTACGAGCAGTACTTA. Amino acid sequence: CASSFFGEFRYEQYL. The chain couples TRBV5-6 to TRBJ2-7; the D gene is possibly TRBD2 (5 bases). CDR3 length equals 15 residues. Germline V gene sequence: CDR1 SGHDT, CDR2 YYEEEE. V shed 5 bases and J shed 4 bases, with 19 bases lying between them.

About this clonotype itself: A much larger clone differs from this one at a single base, so this may be a read error. This chain uses TRBV19 with TRBJ2-2; no clear D. Trimming removed 2 bases from V and 5 bases from J, with 12 bases in between. CDR1 is LNHDA and CDR2 is SQIVND in the germline V gene (reference sequence). This CDR3 contains 15 residues. The CDR3 loop is CASSISCAGTGELFF. CDR3 in DNA: TGTGCCAGTAGTATATCGTGTGCCGGGACCGGGGAGCTGTTTTTT.

The rearrangement uses TRBV21-1 and TRBJ2-5; the tabulated D call, TRBD1, remains unverified against the DNA. TRBV21-1 is given as a pseudogene. The CDR3 consists of 17 residues. Written as DNA, the CDR3 is TGTGCCAGCAGCAAAGTGCGAGATAGGGGTGTTGGGGAGATCCAGTACTTC. It is translated as CASSKVRDRGVGEIQYF.

This clonotype has at least ten counts. The chain links TRBV12-3 or TRBV12-4 to TRBJ2-6; D gene unclear. The CDR3 has 14 residues. Trimming shortened V by 6 bases and J by 1 base, and 7 bases separated the two germline ends. CDR3 residues: CASSLKSGANVLTF. The CDR3 DNA reads as TGTGCCAGCAGCCTGAAATCTGGGGCCAACGTCCTGACTTTC.

With respect to this clonotype: The junction and the germline gene differ at one end; a read error may be behind it. This chain connects TRBV7-3 to TRBJ2-2, with D hard to call. This CDR3 comprises 14 residues. Per germline, CDR1 SGHTA and CDR2 FQGTGA. The CDR3: CTSSRGVASGELFF. CDR3 DNA sequence: TGTACCAGCAGCCGTGGAGTAGCATCGGGGGAGCTGTTTTTT. Complete variable domain (other parts from reference TRBV7-3 and TRBJ2-2): GAGVSQTPSNKVTEKGKYVELRCDPISGHTALYWYRQSLGQGPEFLIYFQGTGAADDSGLPNDRFFAVRPEGSVSTLKIQRTERGDSAVYLCTSSRGVASGELFFGEGSRLTVL.

As to this clonotype: Relative to the germline gene, one junction end is altered; a read error may explain this. The J gene is TRBJ1-1, the V gene TRBV7-9; D is undetermined. There are 13 residues in the CDR3. Germline values: CDR1 SEHNR, CDR2 FQNEAQ (reference sequence). CDR3 loop: CASSLYMNTETFF. Written as DNA, the CDR3 is TGTGCCAGCAGCCTTTACATGAACACTGAAACTTTTTTT.

This clonotype came up a few times. The genes are TRBV6-5 and TRBJ2-6; no definite D call. The CDR3 runs to 13 residues. CDR1 is MNHEY, CDR2 SVGAGI, per germline. The ends were cut back, 7 bases at V and 4 bases at J, with 8 bases in the middle. CDR3 coding DNA: TGTGCCAGCACCGAGTGGGGGGCCAACGTCCTGACTTTC. Protein: CASTEWGANVLTF.

Concerning this clonotype itself: At one end, the junction sequence differs from germline, possibly due to a read error. The chain combines TRBV7-8 with TRBJ2-5, with 13 bases matching TRBD2. This CDR3 spans 17 amino acids. Germline-derived CDR1 and CDR2 are SGHVS and FQNEAQ. CDR3 protein: CASSPPSTSGRSETQYF. Here the CDR3 DNA reads TGTGCCAGCAGCCCGCCGTCGACTAGCGGGAGGTCGGAGACGCAGTACTTC. The full variable domain, its missing parts supplied by reference TRBV7-8 and TRBJ2-5, is GAGVSQSPRYKVAKRGQDVALRCDPISGHVSLFWYQQALGQGPEFLTYFQNEAQLDKSGLPSDRFFAERPEGSVSTLKIQRTQQEDSAVYLCASSPPSTSGRSETQYFGPGTRLLVL.

On this clonotype: The junction differs from germline at one of its ends, possibly a read error. This chain joins TRBV5-1 and TRBJ2-7; D ambiguous. The CDR3 has 14 amino acids. Germline CDR1 and CDR2: SGHRS and YFSETQ. The CDR3, as DNA: TGCGCCAGCAGCAGCCGGGCCCAGACCTACGAGCACTACTTC. As protein: CASSSRAQTYEHYF.

In the case of this clonotype: Its ends do not fully match the called genes, so a read error is possible. The V call is TRBV11-2, the J call TRBJ2-7; 11 bases fit TRBD2. CDR3 length: 17 residues. Germline CDR1 and CDR2: SGHAT and FQNNGV. Written as DNA, the CDR3 is TGTGCCAGGAGACAAGGATTAGCGGGAGGGTGGTCCTACGAGCAGTATTTC. Its translation is CARRQGLAGGWSYEQYF.

The V gene is TRBV7-9, the J gene TRBJ1-3; no reliable D call. Trimming took 5 bases from V and 3 from J, leaving 17 bases between them. The germline V gene encodes CDR1 SEHNR and CDR2 FQNEAQ (reference sequence). There are 16 residues in the CDR3. The CDR3 region has the DNA TGTGCCAGCAGCCAACCCTCCGGGGTGGGTGGAAACACCATATATTTT. Protein sequence: CASSQPSGVGGNTIYF.

A note on this clonotype: Germline and junction disagree at one end, which may indicate a read error. This chain connects TRBV28 to TRBJ2-6; a possible D gene is TRBD1 (6 bases). Germline CDR1 is MDHEN and CDR2 is SYDVKM. The CDR3 has 19 residues. The CDR3 here is CASSTPGQLHYSGANVLTF. The CDR3 DNA follows: TGTGCCAGCAGTACACCGGGACAACTGCACTACTCTGGGGCCAACGTCCTGACATTC.

Details on this clonotype: One junction end does not reproduce the germline sequence, and a read error may be involved. V is TRBV29-1 and J is TRBJ2-2; no clear D gene. The CDR3 runs to 12 residues. Germline-derived CDR1 and CDR2 are SQVTM and ANQGSEA. The CDR3 reads CSVMGNTVELFF. CDR3 coding DNA: TGCAGCGTTATGGGTAACACCGTGGAGCTGTTCTTT.

The V gene is TRBV5-5, the J gene TRBJ2-3; D uncertain. The length of the CDR3 is 14 residues. Trimming took off 6 bases at V and 4 bases at J, with 15 bases between the two ends. In germline, CDR1 is SGHKS, CDR2 YYEKEE (reference sequence). As DNA, the CDR3 is TGTGCCAGCAACTGGGCAGTGGTGGCAGATACGCAGTATTTT. Protein product: CASNWAVVADTQYF.

This clonotype has only a few counts. Without the conserved terminal phenylalanine or tryptophan, this CDR3 likely stems from a read error. The genes are TRBV4-1 and TRBJ1-5, with 8 bases fitting TRBD1. CDR1 and CDR2 (germline): MGHRA, YSYEKL. The CDR3 is made up of 14 amino acids. The CDR3 here is CASCQGGQGQPQHL. The CDR3 nucleotides read TGCGCCAGCTGCCAAGGTGGACAGGGTCAGCCCCAGCATCTT.

This clonotype was recorded a few times. This sequence joins TRBV4-2 and TRBJ2-7; D gene uncertain. The length of the CDR3 is 16 residues. Trimming cost V 0 bases and J 6 bases, with 18 bases left between them. Looked up from germline, CDR1 is LGHNA and CDR2 is YNFKEQ. The CDR3 here is CASSQDPGRGKGEQYF. CDR3 bases: TGTGCCAGCAGCCAAGACCCCGGACGCGGAAAAGGCGAGCAGTACTTC.

This clonotype was counted a few times. Mismatch with germline at one junction end may stem from a read error. The chain has TRBV29-1 and TRBJ2-2, with D possibly TRBD1 on 6 matching bases. Germline V gene sequence: CDR1 SQVTM, CDR2 ANQGSEA. This CDR3 is built from 14 residues. For the CDR3, the DNA is TGTAGCGATGCGACAGGCAGTGGCACCGGGGAGCTGTTTTTT. It yields the protein CSDATGSGTGELFF.

The chain employs TRBV5-5 and TRBJ1-3, with D possibly being TRBD1 (5 bases). Looked up from germline, CDR1 is SGHKS and CDR2 is YYEKEE (reference sequence). This CDR3 region has 17 residues. Trimming shortened V by 4 bases and J by 2 bases, and 19 bases separated the two germline ends. CDR3 sequence: CASSVGTYLFPGNTIYF. DNA of the CDR3: TGTGCCAGCAGCGTCGGGACGTATCTCTTTCCTGGAAACACCATATATTTT.

Worth noting for this clonotype: A junction boundary mismatches the germline segment, possibly from a read error. The V call is TRBV29-1, the J call TRBJ2-7; D may be TRBD2 (6 bases). Per the germline V gene, CDR1 is SQVTM and CDR2 is ANQGSEA. The length of the CDR3 is 15 residues. The chain's CDR3 is CSVEDPGGRSYEQYF. The CDR3 nucleotides read TGCAGCGTTGAAGACCCTGGAGGGAGATCCTACGAGCAGTATTTC.

The chain employs TRBV11-2 and TRBJ2-1, with TRBD2 matching 7 bases. Germline trimming cut 7 bases from V and 7 bases from J; bases unmatched to any gene: 10. Germline loops: CDR1 SGHAT, CDR2 FQNNGV. This CDR3 is 14 amino acids long. CDR3 sequence (DNA): TGTGCCAGCAATATTAGCGGGTTCTATAATGAGCAGTTCTTC. Translating it yields CASNISGFYNEQFF.

Of note for this clonotype: A junction end diverges from the germline sequence, so it may reflect a read error. The genes are TRBV29-1 and TRBJ2-3, with D tentatively TRBD1 (6 bases). Germline CDR1 reads SQVTM; CDR2 reads ANQGSEA. This CDR3 contains 12 residues. The DNA of the CDR3 is TGCATCGTCTGGACAGAGCACAGATACGCAGTATTT. It codes for CIVWTEHRYAVF.

The chain uses TRBV5-1 and TRBJ2-5; TRBD1 matches 7 bases. The CDR3 sequence is 15 residues long. After removal of 4 bases from V and 5 bases from J, the junction contained 11 bases not matched to a gene. Germline CDR1 SGHRS, CDR2 YFSETQ. CDR3 DNA sequence: TGCGCCAGCAGCCAGACAGGGCGAGAACAGGAGACCCAGTACTTC. This encodes CASSQTGREQETQYF.

The J gene is TRBJ2-7, the V gene TRBV6-2 or TRBV6-3; perhaps TRBD1 as D (6 bases). This CDR3 spans 14 amino acids. Germline V gene data show CDR1 as MNHEY and CDR2 as SVGEGT. This CDR3 reads CDSSRTVGNHEQYF. In DNA, the CDR3 is TGTGACAGTAGCCGGACAGTGGGGAACCACGAGCAGTACTTC.

Comments on this clonotype: One end of the junction fails to match germline, which may point to a read error. The chain joins TRBV14 to TRBJ2-3, with 8 bases aligning to TRBD1. The CDR3 spans 16 residues. The germline V gene encodes CDR1 SGHDN and CDR2 FVKESK. The CDR3 sequence is CVSSQRQGRGTGTQYF. The DNA of the CDR3 is TGTGTTAGCAGCCAACGACAGGGGAGAGGGACAGGTACGCAGTATTTT.

The chain couples TRBV6-1 to TRBJ2-5; weak D call: TRBD1 (5 bases). Germline V lookup: CDR1 MNHNS, CDR2 SASEGT. Trimming cost V 7 bases and J 4 bases, with 13 bases left between them. CDR3 length: 13 residues. The CDR3 sequence: CASTARGAETQYF. The CDR3 DNA reads as TGTGCCAGCACTGCTAGGGGTGCAGAGACCCAGTACTTC.

For this clonotype: The conserved final phenylalanine or tryptophan is absent from the CDR3, which likely points to a read error. The CDR3 is CASGGTGAYEQYL. The CDR3 DNA follows: TGTGCGAGCGGAGGGACAGGGGCCTACGAGCAGTACTTA. The chain combines TRBV6-2 or TRBV6-3 with TRBJ2-7; the match to TRBD1 covers 10 bases. Germline V gene lookup returns CDR1 MNHEY and CDR2 SVGEGT. The CDR3 has 13 residues.

In its sample, this clonotype is medium-sized (0.01 to 0.1%). CDR3: CASSGETSGYEQYF. DNA of the CDR3: TGCGCCAGCAGTGGGGAGACTAGCGGATACGAGCAGTACTTC. The chain carries TRBV10-1 and TRBJ2-7; 9 bases line up with TRBD2. The germline gives CDR1 WNHNN, CDR2 SYGVQD (reference sequence). Losses at the gene ends were 4 bases for V and 4 bases for J; bases not matched to a gene: 5. This CDR3 comprises 14 residues.

This clonotype has just a few counts. A read error may produce the germline difference seen at one junction end. The chain joins TRBV30 to TRBJ2-1; 9 bases line up with TRBD1. There are 16 residues in the CDR3. Germline assignment: CDR1 GTSNPN and CDR2 SVGIG (reference sequence). Here the CDR3 DNA reads TGTGCCTGGAGTGGGACAGGGGCTAACTCCTACAATGAACAGTTCTTC. This codes for CAWSGTGANSYNEQFF.

The rearrangement uses TRBV5-1 and TRBJ2-3; D is possibly TRBD2 (6 bases). The ends were cut back, 8 bases at V and 1 base at J, with 17 bases in the middle. Germline V gene data show CDR1 as SGHRS and CDR2 as YFSETQ. The CDR3 length is 15 residues. This CDR3 reads CARSHQGGGTDTQYF. The CDR3 DNA reads TGCGCCAGAAGCCATCAGGGAGGCGGCACAGATACGCAGTATTTT.

Note on this clonotype: The junction and the germline gene differ at one end; a read error may be behind it. This chain joins TRBV4-2 and TRBJ2-2, with D perhaps TRBD1 or TRBD2 (5 bases each). Germline V lookup: CDR1 LGHNA, CDR2 YNFKEQ. The length of the CDR3 is 15 residues. The CDR3 here is CASGQTRGTTGEPFF. The CDR3 region has the DNA TGTGCCAGCGGCCAAACCCGGGGCACAACCGGGGAGCCGTTTTTT.